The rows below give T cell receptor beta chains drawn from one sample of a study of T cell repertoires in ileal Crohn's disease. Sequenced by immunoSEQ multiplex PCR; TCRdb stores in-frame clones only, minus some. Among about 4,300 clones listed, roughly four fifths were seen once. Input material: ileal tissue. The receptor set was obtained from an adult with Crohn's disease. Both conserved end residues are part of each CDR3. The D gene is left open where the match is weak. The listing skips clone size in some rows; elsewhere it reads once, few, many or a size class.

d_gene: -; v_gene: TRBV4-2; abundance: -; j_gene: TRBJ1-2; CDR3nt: TGTGCCAGCAGCCAACCGGACAGAAGGGATGGCTACACCTTC; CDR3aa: CASSQPDRRDGYTF
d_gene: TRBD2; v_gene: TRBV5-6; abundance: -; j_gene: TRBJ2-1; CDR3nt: TGTGCCAGCAGCTTGGCTAGCGGTGTAAATGAGCAGTTCTTC; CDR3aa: CASSLASGVNEQFF
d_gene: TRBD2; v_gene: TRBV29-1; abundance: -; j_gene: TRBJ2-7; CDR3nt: TGCAGCGTTGGAGGGACTAGCGGGATTACGTCCTACGAGCAGTACTTC; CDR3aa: CSVGGTSGITSYEQYF
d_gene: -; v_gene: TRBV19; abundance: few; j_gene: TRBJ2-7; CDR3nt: TGTGCCAGTAGGGAGGGACCAGCCGGCGAGCAGTACTTC; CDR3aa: CASREGPAGEQYF
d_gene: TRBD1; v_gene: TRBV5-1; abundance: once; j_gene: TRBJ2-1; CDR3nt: TGCGCCAGCAGCGCCGGGACAGGGGGCGATGAGCAGTTCTTC; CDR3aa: CASSAGTGGDEQFF
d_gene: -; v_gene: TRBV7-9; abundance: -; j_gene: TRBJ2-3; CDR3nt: TGTGCCAGCAGCTCCTTAGGCACAGATACGCAGTATTTT; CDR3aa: CASSSLGTDTQYF
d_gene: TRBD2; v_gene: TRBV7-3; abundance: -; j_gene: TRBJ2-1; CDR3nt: TGTGCCAGCAGCTCAGTCTCTAGCGGGGTTTCCGGTGAGCAGTTCTTC; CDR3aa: CASSSVSSGVSGEQFF
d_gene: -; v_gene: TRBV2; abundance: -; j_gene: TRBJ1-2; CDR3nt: TGTGCCAGCAGTGAACGGGGGTATGGCTACACCTTC; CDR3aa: CASSERGYGYTF
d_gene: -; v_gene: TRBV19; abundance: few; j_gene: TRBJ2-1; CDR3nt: TGTGCCAGTGAAGCGGGTGAGCAGTTCTTC; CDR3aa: CASEAGEQFF
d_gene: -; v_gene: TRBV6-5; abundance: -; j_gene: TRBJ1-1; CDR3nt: TGTGCCAGCAGTTCACAATATCCCGAAATGAACACTGAAGCTTTCTTT; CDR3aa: CASSSQYPEMNTEAFF
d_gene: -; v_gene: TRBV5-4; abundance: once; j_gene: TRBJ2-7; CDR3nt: TGTGCCAGCAGCTTGGTGGGGGACGGGGGCGAGCAGTACTTC; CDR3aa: CASSLVGDGGEQYF
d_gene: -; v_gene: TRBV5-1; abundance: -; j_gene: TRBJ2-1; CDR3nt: TGCGCCAGCAGCCCCCGGACAGAGTACAATGAGCAGTTCTTC; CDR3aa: CASSPRTEYNEQFF
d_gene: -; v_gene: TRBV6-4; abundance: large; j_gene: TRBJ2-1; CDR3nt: TGTGCCAGCAGTGACTCTCTCGGGTATGAGCAGTTCTTC; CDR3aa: CASSDSLGYEQFF
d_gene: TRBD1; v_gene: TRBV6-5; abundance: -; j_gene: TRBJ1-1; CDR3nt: TGTGCCAGCAGACGGCGGGACAGAAGGGGATACGCTTTCTTT; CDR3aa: CASRRRDRRGYAFF
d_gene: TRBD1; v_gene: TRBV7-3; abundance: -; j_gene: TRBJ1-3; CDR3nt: TGTGCCAGCAGCCCCGAACAGGGGGCGGGTGGAAACACCATATATTTT; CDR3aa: CASSPEQGAGGNTIYF
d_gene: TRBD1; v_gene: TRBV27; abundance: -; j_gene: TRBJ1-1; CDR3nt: TGTGCCAGCAGTTTATCAAGACAGGGGCGCGAAGCTTTCTTT; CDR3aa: CASSLSRQGREAFF
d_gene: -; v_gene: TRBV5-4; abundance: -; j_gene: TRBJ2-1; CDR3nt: TGTGCCAGCAGTTCCGACAGAAACAATGAGCAGTTCTTC; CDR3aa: CASSSDRNNEQFF
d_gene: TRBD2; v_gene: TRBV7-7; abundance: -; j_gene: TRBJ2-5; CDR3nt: TGTGCTAGCAGCCTGGAGCGGGGGGGCCCCCAGTACTTC; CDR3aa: CASSLERGGPQYF
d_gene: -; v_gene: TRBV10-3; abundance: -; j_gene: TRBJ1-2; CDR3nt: TGTGCCATCAGTGGCTGGGGGACAAACTATGGCTACACCTTC; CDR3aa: CAISGWGTNYGYTF
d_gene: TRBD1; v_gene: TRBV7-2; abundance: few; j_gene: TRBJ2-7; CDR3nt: TGTGCCAGCAGTCACCGGGACAGGGCAATCTACGAGCAGTACTTC; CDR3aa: CASSHRDRAIYEQYF
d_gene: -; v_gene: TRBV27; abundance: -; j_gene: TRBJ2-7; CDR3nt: TGTGCCAGCAGTTTATTTATGGGCGGGGTGAGCTCCTACGAGCAGTACTTC; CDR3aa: CASSLFMGGVSSYEQYF
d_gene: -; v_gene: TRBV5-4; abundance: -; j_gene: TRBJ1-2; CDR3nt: TGTGCCAGCAGCCCATCAGGTTGGGTTGGCTACACCTTC; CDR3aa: CASSPSGWVGYTF
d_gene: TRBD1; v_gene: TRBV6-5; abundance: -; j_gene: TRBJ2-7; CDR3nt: TGTGCCAGCAGCCCGACAGGGGGAAGCTCCTACGAGCAGTACTTC; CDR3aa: CASSPTGGSSYEQYF
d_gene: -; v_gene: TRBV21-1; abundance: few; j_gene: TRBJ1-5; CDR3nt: TGTGCCAGCACCTTAAGGTGGGACAGCTATCAGCCCCAGCATTTT; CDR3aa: CASTLRWDSYQPQHF
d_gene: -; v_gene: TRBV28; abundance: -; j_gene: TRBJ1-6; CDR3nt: TGTGCCAGCAGGCCGACAGGATCACCCCTCCACTTT; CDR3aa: CASRPTGSPLHF
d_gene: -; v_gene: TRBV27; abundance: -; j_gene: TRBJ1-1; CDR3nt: TGTGCCAGCAGTTTAACGGCCGGCGGTATAGCTGAAGCTTTCTTT; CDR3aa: CASSLTAGGIAEAFF
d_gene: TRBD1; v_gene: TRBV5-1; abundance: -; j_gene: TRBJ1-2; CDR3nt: TGCGCCAGCACTCGGGACAGTCAATATGGCTACACCTTC; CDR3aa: CASTRDSQYGYTF
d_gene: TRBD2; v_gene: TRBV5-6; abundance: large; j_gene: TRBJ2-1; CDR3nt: TGTGCCAGCAGCTTGACCAAAACTGCTCCTAGCGGGAGGATATATGAGCAGTTCTTC; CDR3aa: CASSLTKTAPSGRIYEQFF
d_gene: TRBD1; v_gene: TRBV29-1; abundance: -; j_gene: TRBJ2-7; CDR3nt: TGCAGCTTTGGGACAGCCTCCTACGAGCAGTACTTC; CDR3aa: CSFGTASYEQYF
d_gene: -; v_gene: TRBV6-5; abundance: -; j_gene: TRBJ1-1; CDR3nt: TGTGCCAGCAGCTTCCGGAGGGACACTGAAGCTTTCTTT; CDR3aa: CASSFRRDTEAFF
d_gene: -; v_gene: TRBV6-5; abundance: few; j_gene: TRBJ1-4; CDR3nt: TGTGCCAGCAGCGAGGGTTGGACTAATGAAAAACTGTTTTTT; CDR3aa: CASSEGWTNEKLFF
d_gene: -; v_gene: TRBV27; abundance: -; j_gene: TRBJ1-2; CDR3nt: TGTGCCACTTCCGGGACACCTCTATATGGCTACACCTTC; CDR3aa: CATSGTPLYGYTF
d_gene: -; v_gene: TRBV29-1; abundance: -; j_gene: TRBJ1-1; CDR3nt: TGCAGCGTGGGCGTTAATAGGAACACTGAAGCTTTCTTT; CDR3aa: CSVGVNRNTEAFF
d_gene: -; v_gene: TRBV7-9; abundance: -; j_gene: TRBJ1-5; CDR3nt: TGTGCCAGCAGCTTAGAAGGGTACGGGGATCAGCCCCAGCATTTT; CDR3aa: CASSLEGYGDQPQHF
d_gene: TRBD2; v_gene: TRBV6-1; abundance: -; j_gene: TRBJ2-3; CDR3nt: TGTGCCAGCAGTGAAGAGCGGGGGGGCACAGATACGCAGTATTTT; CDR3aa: CASSEERGGTDTQYF
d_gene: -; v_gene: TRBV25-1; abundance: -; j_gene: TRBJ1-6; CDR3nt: TGTGCCAGCAGATCAGGGAAGGGGTATAATTCACCCCTCCACTTT; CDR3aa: CASRSGKGYNSPLHF
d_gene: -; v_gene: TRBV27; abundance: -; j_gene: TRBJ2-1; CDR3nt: TGTGCCAGCAGTCCCATGGCAGGGCGTAATGAGCAGTTCTTC; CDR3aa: CASSPMAGRNEQFF
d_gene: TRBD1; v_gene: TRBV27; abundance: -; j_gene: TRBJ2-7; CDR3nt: TGTGCCAGCAGTCCTGGACAGGGGGACGTCTACGAGCAGTACTTC; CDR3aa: CASSPGQGDVYEQYF
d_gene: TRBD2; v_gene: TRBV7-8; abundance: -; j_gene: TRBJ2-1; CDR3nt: TGTGCCAGCAGCTGGGGACTAGCGGTAGATGAGCAGTTCTTC; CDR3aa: CASSWGLAVDEQFF
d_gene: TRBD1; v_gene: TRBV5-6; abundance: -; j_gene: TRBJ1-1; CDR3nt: TGTGCCAGCAGCTTCGGACCGAACAGGGGCACTGAAGCTTTCTTT; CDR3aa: CASSFGPNRGTEAFF
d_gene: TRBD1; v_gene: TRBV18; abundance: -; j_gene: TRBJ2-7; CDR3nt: TGTGCCAGCTCACCCCGGGCGGACAGGGGATCGGGCGAGCAGTACTTC; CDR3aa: CASSPRADRGSGEQYF
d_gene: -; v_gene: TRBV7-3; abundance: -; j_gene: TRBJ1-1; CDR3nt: TGTGCCAGCAGCTTAAATCCCTCTACAGGGCATAGGACTGAAGCTTTCTTT; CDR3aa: CASSLNPSTGHRTEAFF